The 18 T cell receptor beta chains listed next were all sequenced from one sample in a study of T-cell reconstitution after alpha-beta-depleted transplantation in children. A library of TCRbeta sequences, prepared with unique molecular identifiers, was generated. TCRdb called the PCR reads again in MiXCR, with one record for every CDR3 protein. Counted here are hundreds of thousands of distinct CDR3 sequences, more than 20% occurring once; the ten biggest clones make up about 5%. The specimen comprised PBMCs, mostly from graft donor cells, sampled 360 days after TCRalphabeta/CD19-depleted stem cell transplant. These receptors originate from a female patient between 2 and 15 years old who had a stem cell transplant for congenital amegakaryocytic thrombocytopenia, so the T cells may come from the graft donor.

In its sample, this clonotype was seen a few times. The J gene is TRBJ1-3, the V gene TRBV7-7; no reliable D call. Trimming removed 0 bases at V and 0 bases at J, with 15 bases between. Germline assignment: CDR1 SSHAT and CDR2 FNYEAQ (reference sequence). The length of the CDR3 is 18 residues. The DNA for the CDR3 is TGTGCCAGCAGCTTAGCCCTTATGCCGTCTCTCTCTGGAAACACCATATATTTT. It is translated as CASSLALMPSLSGNTIYF.

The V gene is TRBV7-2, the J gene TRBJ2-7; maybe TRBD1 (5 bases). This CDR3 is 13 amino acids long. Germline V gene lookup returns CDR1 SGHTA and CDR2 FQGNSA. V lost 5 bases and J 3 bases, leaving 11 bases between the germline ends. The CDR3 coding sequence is TGTGCCAGCAGCCTGTCAACAGGCTACGAGCAGTACTTC. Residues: CASSLSTGYEQYF.

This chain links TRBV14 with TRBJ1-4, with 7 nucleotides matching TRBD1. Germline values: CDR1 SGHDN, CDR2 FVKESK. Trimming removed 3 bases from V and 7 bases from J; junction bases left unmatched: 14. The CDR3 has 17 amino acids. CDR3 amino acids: CASSHSYRGVKREKLFF. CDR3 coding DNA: TGTGCCAGCAGCCATAGCTACAGGGGCGTAAAACGTGAAAAACTGTTTTTT.

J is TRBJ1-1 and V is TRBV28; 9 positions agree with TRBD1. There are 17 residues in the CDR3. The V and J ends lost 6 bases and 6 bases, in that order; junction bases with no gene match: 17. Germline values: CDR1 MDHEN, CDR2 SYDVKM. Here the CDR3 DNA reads TGTGCCAGCAGCAATCCAAAAACCGGGACAGGGCTTTCTGAAGCTTTCTTT. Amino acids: CASSNPKTGTGLSEAFF.

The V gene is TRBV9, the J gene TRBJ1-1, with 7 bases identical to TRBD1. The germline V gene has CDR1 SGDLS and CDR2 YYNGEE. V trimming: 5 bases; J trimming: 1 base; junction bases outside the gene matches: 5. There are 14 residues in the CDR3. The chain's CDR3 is CASRRTGQNTEAFF. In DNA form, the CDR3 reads TGTGCCAGCAGGCGGACAGGACAGAACACTGAAGCTTTCTTT.

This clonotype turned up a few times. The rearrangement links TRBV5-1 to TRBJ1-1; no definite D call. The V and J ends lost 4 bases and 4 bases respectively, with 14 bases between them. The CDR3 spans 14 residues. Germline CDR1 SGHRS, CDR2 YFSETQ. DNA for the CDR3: TGCGCCAGCAGCACCGACGGGATGAGCACTGAAGCTTTCTTT. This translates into CASSTDGMSTEAFF.

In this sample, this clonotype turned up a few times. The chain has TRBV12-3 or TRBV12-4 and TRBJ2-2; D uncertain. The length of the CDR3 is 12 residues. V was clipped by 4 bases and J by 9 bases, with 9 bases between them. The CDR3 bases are TGTGCCAGCAGTTCAGATTGGCGGGAGCTGTTTTTT. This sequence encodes CASSSDWRELFF.

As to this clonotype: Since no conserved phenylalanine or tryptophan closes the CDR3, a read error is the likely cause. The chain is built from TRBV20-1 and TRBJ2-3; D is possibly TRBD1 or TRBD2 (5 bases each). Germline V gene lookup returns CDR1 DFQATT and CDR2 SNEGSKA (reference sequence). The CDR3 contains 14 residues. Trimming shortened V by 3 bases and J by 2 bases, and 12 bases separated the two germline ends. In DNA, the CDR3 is TGCAGTGCTAGTCGGGGCGGGCCCACAGATACGCAGTATATT. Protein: CSASRGGPTDTQYI.

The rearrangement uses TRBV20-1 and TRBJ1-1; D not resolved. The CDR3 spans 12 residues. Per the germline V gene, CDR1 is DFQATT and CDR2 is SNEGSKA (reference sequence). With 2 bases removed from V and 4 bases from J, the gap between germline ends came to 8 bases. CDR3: CSARSAGTEAFF. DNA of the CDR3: TGCAGTGCTAGAAGTGCGGGCACTGAAGCTTTCTTT.

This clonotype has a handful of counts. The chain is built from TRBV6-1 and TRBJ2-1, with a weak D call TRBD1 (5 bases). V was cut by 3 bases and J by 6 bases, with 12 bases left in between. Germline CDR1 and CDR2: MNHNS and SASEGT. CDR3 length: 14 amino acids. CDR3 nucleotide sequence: TGTGCCAGCAGTGAGCAGGGTATCGGCAATGAGCAGTTCTTC. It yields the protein CASSEQGIGNEQFF.

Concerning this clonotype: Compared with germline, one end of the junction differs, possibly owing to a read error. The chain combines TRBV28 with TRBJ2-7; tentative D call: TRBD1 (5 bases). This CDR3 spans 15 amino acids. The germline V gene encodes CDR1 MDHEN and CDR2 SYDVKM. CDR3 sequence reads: CASSGRDSLSYERYF. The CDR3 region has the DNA TGTGCCAGCAGTGGCCGCGACAGCCTTTCCTACGAGCGGTACTTC.

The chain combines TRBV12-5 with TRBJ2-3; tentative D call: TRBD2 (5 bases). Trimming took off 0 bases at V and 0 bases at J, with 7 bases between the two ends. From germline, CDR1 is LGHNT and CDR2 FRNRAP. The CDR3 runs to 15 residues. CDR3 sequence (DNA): TGTGCTAGTGGTTTGGTCGGCGGGAGCACAGATACGCAGTATTTT. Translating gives CASGLVGGSTDTQYF.

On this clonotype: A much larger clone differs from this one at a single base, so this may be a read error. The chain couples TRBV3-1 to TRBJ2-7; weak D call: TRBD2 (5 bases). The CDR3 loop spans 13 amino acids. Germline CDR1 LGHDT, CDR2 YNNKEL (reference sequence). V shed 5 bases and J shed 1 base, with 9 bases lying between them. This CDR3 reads CASSAWTSYEQYF. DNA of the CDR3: TGTGCCAGCAGCGCCTGGACTTCCTACGAGCAGTACTTC.

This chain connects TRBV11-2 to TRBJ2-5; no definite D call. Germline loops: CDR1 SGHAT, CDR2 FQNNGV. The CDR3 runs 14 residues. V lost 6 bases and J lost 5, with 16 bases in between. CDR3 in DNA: TGTGCCAGCAGTCTCCTGCGTGGGTTTGAGACCCAGTACTTC. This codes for CASSLLRGFETQYF.

The CDR3 is CASSLQGGDEKLFF. The CDR3 nucleotides read TGTGCCAGTAGTCTACAGGGGGGCGATGAAAAACTGTTTTTT. V is TRBV19 and J is TRBJ1-4; TRBD1 aligns across 8 bases. CDR1 is LNHDA and CDR2 is SQIVND in the germline V gene (reference sequence). The ends lost 5 bases at V and 6 bases at J; junction bases unmatched: 5. This CDR3 spans 14 amino acids. Together with reference TRBV19 and TRBJ1-4, the CDR3 gives the full variable domain: DGGITQSPKYLFRKEGQNVTLSCEQNLNHDAMYWYRQDPGQGLRLIYYSQIVNDFQKGDIAEGYSVSREKKESFPLTVTSAQKNPTAFYLCASSLQGGDEKLFFGSGTQLSVL.

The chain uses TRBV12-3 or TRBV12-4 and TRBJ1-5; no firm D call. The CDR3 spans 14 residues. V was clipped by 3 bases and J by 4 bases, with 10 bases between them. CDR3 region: CASSFFSQNQPQHF. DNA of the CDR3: TGTGCCAGCAGTTTTTTCAGCCAAAATCAGCCCCAGCATTTT.

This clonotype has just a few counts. The CDR3 here is CASSPYNSPLHF. The CDR3 DNA reads as TGTGCCAGCAGCCCCTATAATTCACCCCTCCACTTT. The chain links TRBV7-9 to TRBJ1-6, with D hard to call. Trimming cost V 5 bases and J 2 bases, with 1 base left between them. Germline values: CDR1 SEHNR, CDR2 FQNEAQ (reference sequence). The CDR3 runs 12 residues.

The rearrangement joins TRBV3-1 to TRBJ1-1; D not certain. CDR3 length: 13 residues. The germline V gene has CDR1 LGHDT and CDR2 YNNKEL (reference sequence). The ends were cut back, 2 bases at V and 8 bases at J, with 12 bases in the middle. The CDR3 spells CASSQSGSGEAFF. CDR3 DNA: TGTGCCAGCAGCCAATCTGGAAGCGGAGAAGCTTTCTTT. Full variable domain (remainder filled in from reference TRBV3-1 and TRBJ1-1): DTAVSQTPKYLVTQMGNDKSIKCEQNLGHDTMYWYKQDSKKFLKIMFSYNNKELIINETVPNRFSPKSPDKAHLNLHINSLELGDSAVYFCASSQSGSGEAFFGQGTRLTVV.